One sample yielded the 9 T cell receptor beta chains listed below, sequenced in a study of shared clonotypes between healthy human individuals. The method was immunoSEQ multiplex PCR; TCRdb's version includes in-frame clones alone and lacks a portion of them. The sample records some 690,000 clones, roughly 88% being singletons. The specimen was memory CD8+ T cells from PBMCs. The sample's subset: CD45RO+ cells pooled with CCR7-negative TemRA cells. These receptors all stem from a man younger than 35 in good health. Some clones in this sample may be carry-over from other donors' samples.

The chain uses TRBV7-8 and TRBJ1-2, with 11 bases that match TRBD1. Germline values: CDR1 SGHVS, CDR2 FQNEAQ. After removal of 2 bases from V and 7 bases from J, the junction contained 9 bases not matched to a gene. CDR3 length: 16 residues. Here the CDR3 DNA reads TGTGCCAGCAGCTTAATTCCCGGGACAGGGGGTGCTGGCTACACCTTC. This codes for CASSLIPGTGGAGYTF.

This CDR3 reads CASSLGLAGEDTQYF. The CDR3 nucleotides are TGTGCCAGCAGTCTGGGACTAGCGGGCGAGGATACGCAGTATTTT. This chain joins TRBV28 and TRBJ2-3; TRBD2 aligns across 12 bases. Per germline, CDR1 MDHEN and CDR2 SYDVKM. The CDR3 spans 15 residues. Unmatched junction bases numbered 6, after V lost 5 bases and J lost 6 bases.

This chain uses TRBV11-2 with TRBJ2-7, with no clear D. V gave up 5 bases and J gave up 4 bases, with 18 bases separating them. The CDR3 length is 15 residues. Germline CDR1 reads SGHAT; CDR2 reads FQNNGV. CDR3 sequence: CASSESYLVRYEQYF. CDR3 DNA sequence: TGTGCCAGCAGCGAGTCGTATTTAGTGAGATACGAGCAGTACTTC.

As for this clone: The sample contains more than one DNA sequence encoding this CDR3. V usage is TRBV9 and J usage is TRBJ1-5; D not resolved. The V end was cut by 0 bases, the J end by 0 bases, with 4 bases between. The CDR3 is 14 amino acids. Germline loops: CDR1 SGDLS, CDR2 YYNGEE. This CDR3 is CASSVGDSNQPQHF. Written as DNA, the CDR3 is TGTGCCAGCAGCGTAGGGGATAGCAATCAGCCCCAGCATTTT. The full variable domain, its missing parts supplied by reference TRBV9 and TRBJ1-5, is DSGVTQTPKHLITATGQRVTLRCSPRSGDLSVYWYQQSLDQGLQFLIQYYNGEERAKGNILERFSAQQFPDLHSELNLSSLELGDSALYFCASSVGDSNQPQHFGDGTRLSIL.

This chain links TRBV9 with TRBJ2-5; 9 bases are shared with TRBD2. The trim removed 4 bases at V and 1 base at J, leaving 8 bases unmatched. Germline-derived CDR1 and CDR2 are SGDLS and YYNGEE. The CDR3 contains 16 residues. CDR3 in amino acids: CASSTPISGSQETQYF. Written as DNA, the CDR3 is TGTGCCAGCAGCACTCCCATTAGCGGGAGCCAAGAGACCCAGTACTTC.

The sample holds one count of this clone. The V and J genes are TRBV9 and TRBJ2-7, with 7 bases that match TRBD2. Germline V gene data show CDR1 as SGDLS and CDR2 as YYNGEE. This CDR3 spans 15 amino acids. The V and J ends lost 1 base and 5 bases, in that order; junction bases with no gene match: 9. The CDR3 DNA follows: TGTGCCAGCAGCGTAAGCGGCGGCGCGGGGGACGAGCAGTACTTC. It yields the protein CASSVSGGAGDEQYF.

The chain joins TRBV7-2 to TRBJ1-1, with 8 bases lining up with TRBD1. Germline CDR1 is SGHTA and CDR2 is FQGNSA. J was trimmed by 0 bases and V by 4 bases; bases with no gene match: 7. The CDR3 totals 16 residues. The CDR3 spells CASSSRQGPMNTEAFF. CDR3 in DNA: TGTGCCAGCAGCTCCCGACAGGGGCCCATGAACACTGAAGCTTTCTTT.

This chain uses TRBV6-1 with TRBJ1-5; D is unclear. Germline-derived CDR1 and CDR2 are MNHNS and SASEGT. V lost 2 bases and J 0 bases, leaving 11 bases between the germline ends. The CDR3 runs to 16 residues. The CDR3 sequence: CASSELIGYSNQPQHF. The DNA of the CDR3 is TGTGCCAGCAGTGAATTGATCGGTTATAGCAATCAGCCCCAGCATTTT.

There are a few counts of this clone. The chain's CDR3 is CASSFRNEKLFF. The CDR3 region has the DNA TGTGCCAGCAGCTTTAGGAATGAAAAACTGTTTTTT. This chain links TRBV7-2 with TRBJ1-4; D is unresolved. This CDR3 comprises 12 residues. Deletions cut 3 bases from V and 5 bases from J, with 4 bases between. CDR1 is SGHTA, CDR2 FQGNSA, per germline.